This entry concerns a single TCR beta chain. Its matching antigen is unknown. Other DNA sequences in the same sample also yield this CDR3. The sample comes from a study of shared clonotypes between healthy human individuals. In the study overall: Participating donors consisted of two women and a few men aged 18 to 49. The study's findings and limits: Generation probability values for non-shared clonotypes were lower than those for clonotypes shared by all four donors.

In the original processing: Filtering differed, since immunoSEQ gave only junction sequences and no quality scores. Some clones are missing from TCRdb's copy, which holds only in-frame ones; the method was immunoSEQ multiplex PCR. V, J and clone size are those of that table, while D and trimming were read from the DNA. Of about 2.4 million clones in the sample, 93% were seen once. V lost 3 bases to trimming and J lost 4 bases; unmatched junction nucleotides: 2. Germline values: CDR1 KGHSH, CDR2 LQKENI. The CDR3 runs to 15 residues. The rearrangement joins TRBV18 to TRBJ2-2; 10 positions agree with TRBD1. Material: naive CD4+ T cells from PBMCs. Subset indicated: CD45RA+ positively selected. This receptor was identified in a man aged 18 to 30 in good health. Some clones in this sample may be carry-over from other donors' samples. This chain's CDR3 is CASSPGQGTTGELFF. DNA of the CDR3: TGTGCCAGCTCACCGGGACAGGGGACCACCGGGGAGCTGTTTTTT.